This TCR beta chain was retrieved from a study of CD8 T cells in Susac syndrome (dated by TCRdb to between 2018 and 2021). Some background on the complete study: Of the Susac syndrome patients who were sequenced, under ten were in clinical remission while roughly 6 had clinically active disease. At blood withdrawal, Susac syndrome patients were therapy-naive, treated with corticosteroids (with IVIg additionally given to some), or treated with IVIg alone. The study used repertoire sequencing to test whether antigen drove CD8+ T cell activation and differentiation in Susac syndrome. The clonality of the CD8+ T cell repertoire was compared across about 12 healthy donors, around 14 Susac syndrome patients and roughly 16 multiple sclerosis patients. On the study overall, not on this receptor specifically: Clonal expansion was seen in Susac syndrome CD8+ repertoires, peaking in CD8+ TEMRA cells and being greater in clinically active patients than in remitting ones. Looking at Susac-specific public clones, the researchers identified some 15 in the total CD8+ repertoire and roughly 5 in the CD8+ TEMRA repertoire. The TCR sequencing and HLA analysis was acknowledged to have included a relatively small number of individuals.

This clonotype was detected once. No cognate antigen has been identified for it. No quality values exist for individual bases; no much larger clone is one base distant. Single-read evidence is weak. RNA was extracted using the RNeasy kit, and roughly 0.45 to 1 microgram was reverse transcribed with random hexamers. The immunoSEQ multiplex PCR assay, which covers 54 Vbeta and 13 Jbeta segments, was used to amplify TCR beta CDR3 regions. Bias from PCR amplification was corrected by using a synthetic template baseline for primer optimization and for computational correction. In the source study's methods: Reads were annotated to V, D and J genes according to IMGT and were analyzed with immunoSEQ Analyzer, with only productive sequences retained. Clonality was calculated as one minus the Shannon entropy normalized by log2 of the number of productive unique sequences. For each patient and control, public and private clones were evaluated within the 100 most prevalent clones. Clones were defined as Susac-specific if absent from the healthy and MS cohorts, from around 1,000 published viral clones and from other ImmuneACCESS disease sequences. TCRdb took the public reads, trimmed them with fastp at Q25, ran MiXCR for clone calling and kept in-frame beta chains. Rows are unified per CDR3 protein, each entry keeping the most common DNA and genes. The V and J calls come from TCRdb's annotation, not from the publication. The sample has some 130,000 distinct CDR3 sequences on record, 85% to 95% of them singletons. The ten largest clonotypes hold around 0.2% of the sample.

Taken from the germline V gene (reference sequence), the CDR1 and CDR2 loops are WNHNN and SYGVQD. Trimming removed 7 bases from V and 6 bases from J, leaving 13 bases between the germline ends. The CDR3 covers 12 residues, taking in both the cysteine and the phenylalanine. CDR3 DNA is the only sequence kept; it has 36 bases, read in frame from the first base. High-throughput TCR beta sequencing profiled peripheral blood CD8+ and CD4+ T cells from healthy donors, Susac syndrome patients and multiple sclerosis patients. Recently defined diagnostic criteria for definite or probable disease were met by the Susac syndrome patients. CD8+ TEMRA cells were enriched by FACS, while bulk CD8+ and CD4+ T cells were purified by magnetic negative isolation. Blood was drawn into EDTA tubes, processed within 24 hours, and PBMCs were isolated by density gradient centrifugation. PBMCs intended for TCR sequencing were frozen in liquid nitrogen and were later thawed in a 37 degrees C water bath. A purity of at least 90% was achieved for sorted or isolated CD4+, CD8+ and CD8+ TEMRA cells.

Sequencing was performed on CD8+ T cells from PBMCs. The rearrangement combines TRBV10-1 with TRBJ2-7, and perhaps TRBD2 as D gene, on 6 matching bases. The receptor comes from a human donor with Susac syndrome. The nucleotides read TGCGCCAGCAACGACCTCGGGGGCGAGCAGTACTTC. Its translation reads: CASNDLGGEQYF.